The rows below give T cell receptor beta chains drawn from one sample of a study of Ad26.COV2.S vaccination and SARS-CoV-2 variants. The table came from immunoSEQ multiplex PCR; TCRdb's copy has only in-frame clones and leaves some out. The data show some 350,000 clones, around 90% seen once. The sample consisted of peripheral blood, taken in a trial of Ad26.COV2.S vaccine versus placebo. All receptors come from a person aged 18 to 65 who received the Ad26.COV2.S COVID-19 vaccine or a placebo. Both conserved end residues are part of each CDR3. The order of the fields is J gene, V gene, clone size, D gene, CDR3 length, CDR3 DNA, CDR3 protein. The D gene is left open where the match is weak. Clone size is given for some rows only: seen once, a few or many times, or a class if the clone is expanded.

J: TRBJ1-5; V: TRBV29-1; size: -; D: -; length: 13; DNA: TGCAGCGTTGCTTCAGGGTTGAATCAGCCCCAGCATTTT; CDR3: CSVASGLNQPQHF
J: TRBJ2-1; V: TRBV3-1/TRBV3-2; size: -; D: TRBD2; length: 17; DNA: TGTGCCAGCAGCCAAGATCTCCGACTAGCGGGGCCCAATGAGCAGTTCTTC; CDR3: CASSQDLRLAGPNEQFF
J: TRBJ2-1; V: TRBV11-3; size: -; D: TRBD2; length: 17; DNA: TGTGCCAGCAGCTCATACTCGAGCGGGAGCTCCTACAATGAGCAGTTCTTC; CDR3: CASSSYSSGSSYNEQFF
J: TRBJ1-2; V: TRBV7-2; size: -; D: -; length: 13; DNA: TGTGCCAGCAGCTTGGACAGTAACTATGGCTACACCTTC; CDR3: CASSLDSNYGYTF
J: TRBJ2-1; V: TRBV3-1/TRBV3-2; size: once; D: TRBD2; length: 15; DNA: TGTGCCAGCAGCCGCTGGACTAGCGGGATAGGTGAGCAGTTCTTC; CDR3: CASSRWTSGIGEQFF
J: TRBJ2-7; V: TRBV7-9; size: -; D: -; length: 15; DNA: TGTGCCAGCAGCTTCGATAACTCGCCGGCGTACGAGCAGTACTTC; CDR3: CASSFDNSPAYEQYF
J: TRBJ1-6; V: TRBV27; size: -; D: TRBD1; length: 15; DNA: TGTGCCAGCAGTTCGTTGGGACAGGGAAATTCACCCCTCCACTTT; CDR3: CASSSLGQGNSPLHF
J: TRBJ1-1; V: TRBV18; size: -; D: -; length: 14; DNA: TGTGCCAGCTCTCTGGGGACCTTCAACACTGAAGCTTTCTTT; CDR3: CASSLGTFNTEAFF
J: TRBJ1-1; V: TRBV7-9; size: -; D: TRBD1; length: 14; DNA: TGTGCCAGCAGCTACCCGACAGGGGAAGCTGAAGCTTTCTTT; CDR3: CASSYPTGEAEAFF
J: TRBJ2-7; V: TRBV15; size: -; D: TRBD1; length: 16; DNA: TGTGCCACCAGCAGTGGGAGGGACAGGGGGCTAGGCGAGCAGTACTTC; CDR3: CATSSGRDRGLGEQYF
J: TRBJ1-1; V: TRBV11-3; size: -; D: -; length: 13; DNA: TGTGCCAGCAGCTTAGTACTAGGTGGTGAAGCTTTCTTT; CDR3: CASSLVLGGEAFF
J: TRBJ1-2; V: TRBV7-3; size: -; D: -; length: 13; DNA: TGTGCCAGCAGCTCGGGCCCTCGGGATGGCTACACCTTC; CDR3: CASSSGPRDGYTF
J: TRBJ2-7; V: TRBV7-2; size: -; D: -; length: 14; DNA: TGTGCCAGCAGCTTAGCCGCATTCGGCTACGAGCAGTACTTC; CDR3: CASSLAAFGYEQYF
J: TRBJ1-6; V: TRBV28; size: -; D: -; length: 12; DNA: TGTGCCAGCAGTTCAGGGAATTCACCCCTCCACTTT; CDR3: CASSSGNSPLHF
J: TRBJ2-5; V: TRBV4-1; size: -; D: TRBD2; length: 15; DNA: TGCGCCAGCAGCCAAACTAGCGGGGGGGAGGAGACCCAGTACTTC; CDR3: CASSQTSGGEETQYF
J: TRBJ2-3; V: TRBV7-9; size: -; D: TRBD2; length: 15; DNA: TGTGCCAGCAGCCAAAGAGCGGGGGGCACAGATACGCAGTATTTT; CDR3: CASSQRAGGTDTQYF
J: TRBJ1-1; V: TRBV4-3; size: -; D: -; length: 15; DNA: TGCGCCAGCAGCCAAGCAAGACAAATGAACACTGAAGCTTTCTTT; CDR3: CASSQARQMNTEAFF
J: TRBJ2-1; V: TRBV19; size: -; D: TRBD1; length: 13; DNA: TGTGCCAGTAGTTGGGACAGAGACAATGAGCAGTTCTTC; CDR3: CASSWDRDNEQFF
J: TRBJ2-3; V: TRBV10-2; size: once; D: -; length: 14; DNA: TGCGCCAGCAATTTGGGGGCAGGGACAGATACGCAGTATTTT; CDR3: CASNLGAGTDTQYF
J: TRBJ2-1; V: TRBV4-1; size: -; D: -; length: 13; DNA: TGCGCCAGCAGCCCCAAGATCGACGATGAGCAGTTCTTC; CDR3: CASSPKIDDEQFF
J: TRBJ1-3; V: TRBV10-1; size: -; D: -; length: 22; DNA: TGCGCCAGCATACTGTACACGGTCTCAAAGGCAAGGAGACGGTACTCTGGAAACACCATATATTTT; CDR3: CASILYTVSKARRRYSGNTIYF
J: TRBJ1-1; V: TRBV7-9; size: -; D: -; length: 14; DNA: TGTGCCAGCACCCCAGGCGGGGCGAACACTGAAGCTTTCTTT; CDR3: CASTPGGANTEAFF
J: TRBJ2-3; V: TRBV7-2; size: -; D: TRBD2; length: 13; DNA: TGTGCCAGCAGCTTAGGTCTAGCGGGAGGGCAGTATTTT; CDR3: CASSLGLAGGQYF
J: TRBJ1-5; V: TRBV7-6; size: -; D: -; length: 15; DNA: TGTGCCAGCAGCTTAGGCCCTGGGAGCAATCAGCCCCAGCATTTT; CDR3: CASSLGPGSNQPQHF
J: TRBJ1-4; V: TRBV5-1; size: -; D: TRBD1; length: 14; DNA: TGCGCCAGCAGAGGTGAACAGGGGACTGAAAAACTGTTTTTT; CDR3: CASRGEQGTEKLFF
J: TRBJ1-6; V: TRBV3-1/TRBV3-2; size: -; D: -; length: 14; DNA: TGTGCCAGCAGCCAAGAATGGCAAAATTCACCCCTCCACTTT; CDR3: CASSQEWQNSPLHF
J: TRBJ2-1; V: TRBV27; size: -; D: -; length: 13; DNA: TGTGCCAGCAGTTTCTTTCTGGGGCAAGAGGAGTTCTTC; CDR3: CASSFFLGQEEFF
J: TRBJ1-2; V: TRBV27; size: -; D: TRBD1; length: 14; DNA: TGTGCCAGCAGTCTTACAGGGGGCGCGGCTGGCTACACCTTC; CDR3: CASSLTGGAAGYTF
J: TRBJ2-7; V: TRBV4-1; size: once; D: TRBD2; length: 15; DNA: TGCGCCAGCAGCCAACCTACTAGCGGGGGAAGGGAGCAGTACTTC; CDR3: CASSQPTSGGREQYF
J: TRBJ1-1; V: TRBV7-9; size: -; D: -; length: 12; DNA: TGTGCCAGCAGCCGAGACAATTCTGAAGCTTTCTTT; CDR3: CASSRDNSEAFF
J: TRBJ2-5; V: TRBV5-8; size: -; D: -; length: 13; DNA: TGTGCCAGCAGCTCCGGACAGATAGAGACCCAGTACTTC; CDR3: CASSSGQIETQYF
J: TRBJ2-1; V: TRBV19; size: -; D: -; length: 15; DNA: TGTGCCAGTAGTATTGGGTTAGCCGGGTACAATGAGCAGTTCTTC; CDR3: CASSIGLAGYNEQFF
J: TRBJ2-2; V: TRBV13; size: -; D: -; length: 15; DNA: TGTGCCAGCAGCTTTCGGCCTCCAAACACCGGGGAGCTGTTTTTT; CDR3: CASSFRPPNTGELFF